This T cell receptor beta chain came from a study of blood T cell repertoires in COVID-19. In the study overall: The cDNA or gDNA used as material had been derived from T cells, B-cell-depleted T cells, or PBMCs.

In the source study's methods: From reference gene primer amplification, estimates of nucleated cell counts were derived. Here immunoSEQ multiplex PCR was the method, and the copy in TCRdb shows in-frame clones only, minus some. The DNA gave D and trimming, while V, J and clone size come from that table. The profile shows a few hundred thousand clones, about nine tenths of them singletons. CDR3 length: 13 amino acids. V lost 2 bases and J lost 4, with 8 bases in between. Germline V lookup: CDR1 SGHTA, CDR2 FQGNSA. This chain links TRBV7-2 with TRBJ1-2; D ambiguous. The origin of this receptor is a woman aged 50 to 60 who had recovered from COVID-19. The specimen sequenced was peripheral blood. The CDR3 here is CASSLRGRYGYTF. The CDR3 bases are TGTGCCAGCAGCTTACGGGGTCGCTATGGCTACACCTTC.